This T cell receptor (beta chain) stems from a study of cytomegalovirus exposure and HLA in healthy donors. Germline CDR1 and CDR2: SGHVS and FNYEAQ. V dropped 6 bases and J dropped 2 bases, with 11 bases sitting between them. The CDR3 sequence is 13 residues long. The study sampled nominally healthy donors, though unrecorded immune exposures were likely. Researchers ran the PCR with 60 Vbeta and 13 Jbeta primers. Measured with immunoSEQ multiplex PCR; TCRdb has only the in-frame clones, and not every one. This table has 55,000 to 65,000 clones, more than 70% appearing once. The chain carries TRBV7-6 and TRBJ2-7, with a possible D match to TRBD2 (7 bases). Input material: PBMCs. This receptor was identified in a male donor in good health and CMV-seronegative. Here the CDR3 reads CASSAGAAYEQYF. CDR3 DNA sequence: TGTGCCAGCAGTGCGGGGGCCGCCTACGAGCAGTACTTC.